These 6 T cell receptor beta chains were all obtained from the same sample, sequenced in a study of T cells in Graves' hyperthyroidism and ophthalmopathy. Regions amplified from RNA transcripts were the TCR beta CDR3 regions. The primer set for the first-round RT-PCR of the TCR CDR3 was HTBI. From the multiplex PCR reads, TCRdb called clonotypes with MiXCR, one entry per CDR3 protein. This table holds tens of thousands of distinct CDR3 sequences, roughly 50% found once. The sequenced material came from peripheral blood or thyroid tissue (not recorded which). Every receptor here comes from a man aged 18 to 29 with Graves' hyperthyroidism.

This clonotype was found many times. V usage is TRBV7-2 and J usage is TRBJ2-5; TRBD2 matches 11 bases. J was trimmed by 5 bases and V by 1 base; bases with no gene match: 21. CDR3 length: 21 residues. Looked up from germline, CDR1 is SGHTA and CDR2 is FQGNSA. In nucleotides, the CDR3 is TGTGCCAGCAGCTTAGAGAAGACAGGGATATTAGCGGGAGGGCCGGAGGAGACCCAGTACTTC. As protein: CASSLEKTGILAGGPEETQYF. The variable domain in full, completed from reference TRBV7-2 and TRBJ2-5, reads GAGVSQSPSNKVTEKGKDVELRCDPISGHTALYWYRQSLGQGLEFLIYFQGNSAPDKSGLPSDRFSAERTGGSVSTLTIQRTQQEDSAVYLCASSLEKTGILAGGPEETQYFGPGTRLLVL.

This clonotype came up once. The V and J genes are TRBV7-9 and TRBJ1-4; the match to TRBD1 covers 9 bases. The CDR3 covers 15 residues. CDR1 is SEHNR, CDR2 FQNEAQ, per germline (reference sequence). V lost 5 bases to trimming and J lost 6 bases; unmatched junction nucleotides: 7. The CDR3 spells CASSTHRGRDEKLFF. The CDR3 coding sequence is TGTGCCAGCAGCACACACAGGGGGCGCGATGAAAAACTGTTTTTT.

This clonotype has a handful of counts. J is TRBJ2-3 and V is TRBV7-2, with 11 bases matching TRBD1. The length of the CDR3 is 23 residues. Trimming removed 4 bases from V and 2 bases from J; junction bases left unmatched: 26. The germline CDR1 and CDR2 sequences are SGHTA and FQGNSA. The CDR3 reads CASSYNLRDRGEKLWPPTDTQYF. For the CDR3, the DNA is TGTGCCAGCAGCTATAACCTCCGGGACAGGGGGGAGAAGCTATGGCCCCCCACAGATACGCAGTATTTT.

This clonotype has at least ten counts. The chain recombines TRBV18 with TRBJ2-7, with D hard to call. Per the germline V gene, CDR1 is KGHSH and CDR2 is LQKENI. V was clipped by 3 bases and J by 2 bases, with 8 bases between them. The CDR3 covers 13 residues. CDR3 DNA: TGTGCCAGCTCACCGGCGGTCACCTACGAGCAGTACTTC. Its protein is CASSPAVTYEQYF.

This clonotype was seen many times. The genes are TRBV6-6 and TRBJ2-2; D unresolved. CDR3 length equals 16 residues. Germline CDR1 reads MNHNY; CDR2 reads SVGAGI (reference sequence). V was cut by 2 bases and J by 0 bases, with 10 bases left in between. The CDR3 reads CASSYHVQSNTGELFF. The CDR3 DNA reads TGTGCCAGCAGTTACCATGTACAGTCGAACACCGGGGAGCTGTTTTTT.

This clonotype was detected many times. The J gene is TRBJ2-5, the V gene TRBV20-1; 10 bases match TRBD2. The J segment lost 4 bases and the V segment lost 0 bases, leaving 14 bases of the junction unmatched. Per germline, CDR1 DFQATT and CDR2 SNEGSKA (reference sequence). This CDR3 is 18 amino acids long. The DNA for the CDR3 is TGCAGTGCTAGAGATCATAGGGGAGCGGGAGGGCCGGTAGAGACCCAGTACTTC. It specifies CSARDHRGAGGPVETQYF.